The 13 T cell receptor beta chains reported below all come from one sample, sequenced in a study of blood T cell repertoires in COVID-19. Generated by immunoSEQ multiplex PCR, the TCRdb table keeps only in-frame clones and is missing some. The sample yields roughly 120,000 clones, about nine tenths seen once. The specimen was peripheral blood. These receptors were collected from a human donor with active COVID-19. The donor label of this sample is uncertain.

The CDR3 sequence is CASSQGAGGYGYTF. Here the CDR3 DNA reads TGCGCCAGCAGCCAAGGCGCAGGGGGGTATGGCTACACCTTC. The chain is built from TRBV4-3 and TRBJ1-2; 7 nucleotides agree with TRBD1. CDR1 is LGHNA, CDR2 YSLEER, per germline. The junction had 4 bases not matched to a gene; V was cut back by 1 base and J by 5 bases. This CDR3 is built from 14 residues.

The J gene is TRBJ2-3, the V gene TRBV5-4, with 9 bases that match TRBD2. CDR3 size: 17 residues. V was pared by 0 bases and J by 6 bases, with 11 bases of the junction left unmatched. Germline CDR1 and CDR2: SGHNT and YYREEE (reference sequence). The CDR3 bases are TGTGCCAGCAGCTTGGAGACTAGCGGTTTTACTGCGGATACGCAGTATTTT. This gives the protein CASSLETSGFTADTQYF.

The chain combines TRBV7-3 with TRBJ2-6; D might be TRBD1 (5 bases). CDR1 and CDR2 from the germline V gene are SGHTA and FQGTGA. The CDR3 has 18 amino acids. V was cut by 5 bases and J by 0 bases, with 17 bases left in between. The CDR3 coding sequence is TGTGCCAGCAGCCCGACGACAGTCCCAAGCTCTGGGGCCAACGTCCTGACTTTC. This translates into CASSPTTVPSSGANVLTF.

The rearrangement links TRBV6-5 to TRBJ2-7, with 7 bases matching TRBD1. The V gene end was trimmed by 5 bases and the J gene end by 4 bases; junction bases not matched to a gene: 8. The CDR3 spans 14 residues. Germline CDR1 MNHEY, CDR2 SVGAGI. CDR3 amino acids: CASSRQGLTYEQYF. The DNA for the CDR3 is TGTGCCAGCAGTCGACAGGGTCTGACATACGAGCAGTACTTC.

V gene TRBV7-2 combines with J gene TRBJ1-1; 7 positions agree with TRBD1. Germline trimming cut 5 bases from V and 7 bases from J; bases unmatched to any gene: 16. CDR1 SGHTA and CDR2 FQGNSA come from the germline V gene. CDR3 length: 16 amino acids. CDR3 DNA sequence: TGTGCCAGCAGCACCTCGACAGGGCGTTCTCACCGTGAAGCTTTCTTT. Residues: CASSTSTGRSHREAFF. The whole variable domain, filled in from reference TRBV7-2 and TRBJ1-1, reads GAGVSQSPSNKVTEKGKDVELRCDPISGHTALYWYRQSLGQGLEFLIYFQGNSAPDKSGLPSDRFSAERTGGSVSTLTIQRTQQEDSAVYLCASSTSTGRSHREAFFGQGTRLTVV.

V usage is TRBV19 and J usage is TRBJ2-5, with TRBD1 matching over 8 bases. This CDR3 has 16 amino acids. The junction had 10 bases not matched to a gene; V was cut back by 3 bases and J by 4 bases. The germline V gene has CDR1 LNHDA and CDR2 SQIVND (reference sequence). The CDR3 reads CASSIFGQGNSETQYF. The CDR3 DNA sequence: TGTGCCAGTAGTATCTTCGGACAGGGAAACTCAGAGACCCAGTACTTC.

The chain links TRBV5-1 to TRBJ1-1, with D unresolved. The germline gives CDR1 SGHRS, CDR2 YFSETQ. This CDR3 has 14 amino acids. Trimming stripped 0 bases from V and 3 bases from J, with 9 bases between. The CDR3 coding sequence is TGCGCCAGCAGCTTGGTGGTCGGGGACACTGAAGCTTTCTTT. Protein: CASSLVVGDTEAFF.

J is TRBJ2-5 and V is TRBV27; TRBD2 is a possible D gene (6 bases). The length of the CDR3 is 14 residues. Germline CDR1 is MNHEY and CDR2 is SMNVEV (reference sequence). V was trimmed by 2 bases and J by 2 bases, leaving 9 bases between them. This CDR3 is CASSLAGFQETQYF. The CDR3 nucleotides read TGTGCCAGCAGTTTAGCGGGGTTTCAAGAGACCCAGTACTTC.

The chain uses TRBV5-1 and TRBJ1-6; D ambiguous. Germline V gene data show CDR1 as SGHRS and CDR2 as YFSETQ. Trimming took 0 bases from V and 7 from J, leaving 17 bases between them. The CDR3 loop spans 17 amino acids. CDR3 DNA sequence: TGCGCCAGCAGCTTGGCGGTCGTCACCGGGTTCAATTCACCCCTCCACTTT. Its translation is CASSLAVVTGFNSPLHF.

The chain joins TRBV19 to TRBJ1-2, with D maybe TRBD1 (5 bases). In germline, CDR1 is LNHDA, CDR2 SQIVND (reference sequence). This CDR3 comprises 14 residues. V dropped 1 base and J dropped 4 bases, with 10 bases sitting between them. The CDR3 coding sequence is TGTGCCAGTAGTATAGGACAGTCCCGCTATGGCTACACCTTC. Amino acid sequence: CASSIGQSRYGYTF.

This chain connects TRBV2 to TRBJ2-3; D perhaps matches TRBD1 (6 bases). Germline V gene sequence: CDR1 SNHLY, CDR2 FYNNEI. The V gene lost 5 bases and the J gene lost 1 base, with 7 bases spanning the gap. CDR3 length equals 13 residues. The CDR3 sequence: CASSRQGTDTQYF. CDR3 nucleotide sequence: TGTGCCAGCAGTAGACAGGGCACAGATACGCAGTATTTT.

V gene TRBV18 combines with J gene TRBJ2-1, with a weak D call TRBD2 (6 bases). Germline CDR1 and CDR2: KGHSH and LQKENI. CDR3 size: 14 residues. The V gene lost 3 bases and the J gene lost 3 bases, with 9 bases spanning the gap. The CDR3: CASSPNGGYNEQFF. The CDR3 region has the DNA TGTGCCAGCTCACCGAACGGGGGCTACAATGAGCAGTTCTTC.

The chain uses TRBV20-1 and TRBJ2-1; TRBD2 is a possible D gene (6 bases). Germline assignment: CDR1 DFQATT and CDR2 SNEGSKA (reference sequence). The CDR3 totals 11 residues. V was shortened by 3 bases and J by 9 bases, with 9 bases between the two germline ends. The CDR3 loop is CSASRGVEQFF. CDR3 DNA: TGCAGTGCTAGTCGCGGGGTTGAGCAGTTCTTC.